Listed below are T cell receptor beta chains from one sample, sequenced in a study of T cells after yellow fever vaccination. Each CDR3 protein is one row after TCRdb ran MiXCR on the 5' RACE reads. The sample has tens of thousands of distinct CDR3 sequences, less than 8.5% seen once; the top ten hold about 39%. This specimen was CD8+ T cells sorted from PBMCs, taken about 41 days after the first yellow fever vaccination. All receptors derive from a man younger than 35 who received the YFV17D yellow fever vaccine. Both conserved end residues are part of each CDR3. A D gene is named only where the DNA matches it firmly. Not all rows give a size; the values are once, few, many and, for expanded clones, a class.

j_gene,abundance,d_gene,v_gene,CDR3aa,CDR3nt
TRBJ2-5,-,TRBD2,TRBV6-5,CASSYWTSGGQETQYF,TGTGCCAGCAGTTACTGGACTAGCGGGGGTCAAGAGACCCAGTACTTC
TRBJ1-1,many,-,TRBV27,CASSFVGGTEAFF,TGTGCCAGCAGTTTTGTAGGAGGGACTGAAGCTTTCTTT
TRBJ2-1,few,-,TRBV28,CASSETGERPNEQFF,TGTGCCAGCAGCGAAACGGGGGAGAGGCCCAATGAGCAGTTCTTC
TRBJ2-1,many,TRBD1,TRBV15,CATSREAPGQGVNNEQFF,TGTGCCACCAGCAGAGAGGCCCCCGGACAGGGGGTAAACAATGAGCAGTTCTTC
TRBJ2-1,many,TRBD1,TRBV2,CASSYRGHEQFF,TGTGCCAGCAGTTACAGGGGGCATGAGCAGTTCTTC
TRBJ1-1,many,-,TRBV29-1,CSAGGLKALNTEAFF,TGCAGCGCTGGTGGGTTAAAGGCCCTGAACACTGAAGCTTTCTTT
TRBJ2-3,few,TRBD2,TRBV29-1,CSVEAGLAGVGDTQYF,TGCAGCGTTGAAGCTGGACTAGCGGGGGTAGGGGATACGCAGTATTTT
TRBJ2-7,many,-,TRBV5-6,CASSLTPSYEQYF,TGTGCCAGCAGCTTGACACCCTCCTACGAGCAGTACTTC
TRBJ2-1,-,-,TRBV7-9,CASTSPRDAYNEQFF,TGTGCCAGCACCTCCCCAAGGGATGCGTACAATGAGCAGTTCTTC
TRBJ2-1,-,-,TRBV25-1,CASSARGYNEQFF,TGTGCCAGCAGTGCAAGGGGTTACAATGAGCAGTTCTTC
TRBJ2-5,many,-,TRBV6-2/TRBV6-3,CASSYVWGETQYF,TGTGCCAGCAGTTACGTGTGGGGGGAGACCCAGTACTTC
TRBJ2-1,many,-,TRBV7-2,CASSLAGALYNEQFF,TGTGCCAGCAGCTTAGCGGGGGCCTTATACAATGAGCAGTTCTTC
TRBJ2-7,many,-,TRBV15,CATSRAAGSYEQYF,TGTGCCACCAGCAGAGCGGCAGGTTCCTACGAGCAGTACTTC
TRBJ2-7,-,-,TRBV7-2,CASSPGLSYEQYF,TGTGCCAGCAGCCCCGGCCTCTCCTACGAGCAGTACTTC
TRBJ2-7,-,-,TRBV10-2,CASSEWDYEQYF,TGCGCCAGCAGTGAGTGGGACTACGAGCAGTACTTC
TRBJ2-4,few,TRBD2,TRBV9,CASSPGLAGAKNIQYF,TGTGCCAGTAGTCCGGGACTAGCAGGCGCCAAAAACATTCAGTACTTC